This T cell receptor beta chain was captured by sequencing in a study of identical twins. Trimming took off 4 bases at V and 5 bases at J, with 16 bases between the two ends. From germline, CDR1 is SGHRS and CDR2 YFSETQ. The length of the CDR3 is 15 residues. This clonotype appeared many times. The antigen remains undetermined. MiXCR, applied by TCRdb to the 5' RACE reads, yields one record per CDR3 protein. The table lists about 690,000 distinct CDR3 sequences, 5.5% to 7.5% of them singletons. Donors uniformly comprised healthy Caucasians. General study findings and limits: Its conclusions, products of cross-sectional statistical analysis, did not come from following the same donors.

The sequence derives from a man aged 18-30 years in good health. The chain employs TRBV5-1 and TRBJ1-5, with D possibly matching TRBD1 (6 bases). The source material was naive T cells sorted from blood. CDR3 bases: TGCGCCAGCAGCCCGGGGGCAGGGAGGGATCAGCCCCAGCATTTT. Protein product: CASSPGAGRDQPQHF.